A single sample gave rise to the 29 T cell receptor beta chains below, sequenced in a study of cytomegalovirus exposure and HLA in healthy donors. Method: immunoSEQ multiplex PCR; TCRdb's copy keeps in-frame clones and lacks some. Among about 140,000 clones listed, almost 90% were seen once. Sequenced material: PBMCs. The receptor source for this set is a woman between 18 and 29 years old in good health and CMV-seropositive.

This clone was observed once. The chain combines TRBV9 with TRBJ2-5; 9 positions agree with TRBD2. Germline CDR1 and CDR2: SGDLS and YYNGEE. There are 16 residues in the CDR3. V lost 0 bases to trimming and J lost 7 bases; unmatched junction nucleotides: 10. The CDR3 region is CASSVAAGGTGGTQYF. Here the CDR3 DNA reads TGTGCCAGCAGCGTAGCAGCGGGGGGAACCGGGGGGACCCAGTACTTC.

The CDR3 reads CATSRDRDQPQHF. In DNA, the CDR3 is TGTGCCACTTCCCGGGACAGGGATCAGCCCCAGCATTTT. The chain combines TRBV2 with TRBJ1-5; TRBD1 aligns across 9 bases. This CDR3 comprises 13 residues. Trimming removed 10 bases from V and 5 bases from J; junction bases left unmatched: 6. Germline V gene lookup returns CDR1 SNHLY and CDR2 FYNNEI.

The chain is built from TRBV28 and TRBJ1-4; 7 bases match TRBD1. The junction had 14 bases not matched to a gene; V was cut back by 5 bases and J by 8 bases. Germline V gene sequence: CDR1 MDHEN, CDR2 SYDVKM. The CDR3 covers 16 residues. CDR3 sequence reads: CASSPGQKFFEEKLFF. CDR3 in DNA: TGTGCCAGCAGTCCGGGACAGAAGTTCTTTGAGGAAAAACTGTTTTTT.

The chain has TRBV28 and TRBJ2-7, with D perhaps matching TRBD1 (6 bases). The germline CDR1 and CDR2 sequences are MDHEN and SYDVKM. CDR3 length: 14 residues. The germline V and J ends were trimmed by 5 bases and 1 base, with 12 bases remaining between them. CDR3 bases: TGTGCCAGCAGTACCCCGCAGGGGTCCTACGAGCAGTACTTC. It is translated as CASSTPQGSYEQYF. The full variable domain, completed using reference TRBV28 and TRBJ2-7, is DVKVTQSSRYLVKRTGEKVFLECVQDMDHENMFWYRQDPGLGLRLIYFSYDVKMKEKGDIPEGYSVSREKKERFSLILESASTNQTSMYLCASSTPQGSYEQYFGPGTRLTVT.

V and J are TRBV2 and TRBJ2-7; D is perhaps TRBD2 (6 bases). The CDR3 extends over 13 amino acids. Germline V CDR1 and CDR2: SNHLY, FYNNEI. V lost 4 bases and J lost 2, with 9 bases in between. CDR3: CASSVTGAYEQYF. For the CDR3, the DNA is TGTGCCAGCAGTGTAACGGGAGCCTACGAGCAGTACTTC.

The table lists this clone with a count of one. The chain is built from TRBV5-4 and TRBJ2-1, with D possibly matching TRBD2 (5 bases). Trimming shortened V by 0 bases and J by 0 bases, and 10 bases separated the two germline ends. CDR3 length: 16 residues. Germline V gene lookup returns CDR1 SGHNT and CDR2 YYREEE (reference sequence). As DNA, the CDR3 is TGTGCCAGCAGCTTGGGAGGGCTTAGCTCCTACAATGAGCAGTTCTTC. It translates to CASSLGGLSSYNEQFF.

The chain recombines TRBV15 with TRBJ1-1; D is unresolved. This CDR3 has 14 amino acids. Germline CDR1 LNHNV, CDR2 YYDKDF (reference sequence). Trimming stripped 3 bases from V and 0 bases from J, with 8 bases between. The CDR3 is CATSRRDLNTEAFF. In nucleotides, the CDR3 is TGTGCCACCAGCAGGCGGGATTTGAACACTGAAGCTTTCTTT.

The chain couples TRBV2 to TRBJ2-2; 16 bases align to TRBD2. Trimming at V came to 6 bases and at J to 7 bases, leaving 2 bases not matched to a gene. Germline assignment: CDR1 SNHLY and CDR2 FYNNEI. This CDR3 is built from 15 residues. The CDR3 region has the DNA TGTGCCAGCAGGGGGACTAGCGGGAGGGGCGGGGAGCTGTTTTTT. Its translation is CASRGTSGRGGELFF.

The chain combines TRBV9 with TRBJ1-1; TRBD1 matches 9 bases. The germline gives CDR1 SGDLS, CDR2 YYNGEE. Germline trimming cut 3 bases from V and 0 bases from J; bases unmatched to any gene: 3. The CDR3 covers 15 residues. In DNA form, the CDR3 reads TGTGCCAGCAGCGAGGACAGGGGTCTGAACACTGAAGCTTTCTTT. Protein sequence: CASSEDRGLNTEAFF.

The chain employs TRBV6-5 and TRBJ2-1; D call uncertain. Germline V gene sequence: CDR1 MNHEY, CDR2 SVGAGI. Between the trimmed V and J ends, which lost 5 bases and 13 bases, there was a span of 15 bases. The length of the CDR3 is 12 residues. The CDR3 coding sequence is TGTGCCAGCAGTGAATTTCCGGGTCTACAGTTCTTC. Protein product: CASSEFPGLQFF.

The chain uses TRBV27 and TRBJ1-2; 9 nucleotides align to TRBD1. CDR1 and CDR2 (germline): MNHEY, SMNVEV (reference sequence). This CDR3 region has 13 residues. J lost 5 bases, V lost 4 bases, and 2 bases had no gene match. The CDR3 region is CASSYGQGYGYTF. For the CDR3, the DNA is TGTGCCAGCAGTTACGGACAGGGGTATGGCTACACCTTC.

The V and J genes are TRBV28 and TRBJ1-5; 7 bases match TRBD1. Germline CDR1 MDHEN, CDR2 SYDVKM. The trim removed 8 bases at V and 5 bases at J, leaving 12 bases unmatched. The CDR3 spans 15 residues. This CDR3 reads CASGIYRDSHQPQHF. In DNA form, the CDR3 reads TGTGCCAGCGGAATATATCGGGACAGCCATCAGCCCCAGCATTTT.

The chain employs TRBV10-1 and TRBJ1-2; D unclear. CDR1 WNHNN and CDR2 SYGVQD come from the germline V gene (reference sequence). V was pared by 0 bases and J by 4 bases, with 12 bases between. This CDR3 contains 15 residues. CDR3 DNA: TGCGCCAGCAGTGAGTCGAAGTGGTCAGTCTATGGCTACACCTTC. This encodes CASSESKWSVYGYTF.

The V and J genes are TRBV7-2 and TRBJ2-7; 7 nucleotides line up with TRBD2. The CDR3 consists of 15 residues. CDR1 and CDR2 from the germline V gene are SGHTA and FQGNSA. Germline trimming cut 2 bases from V and 3 bases from J; bases unmatched to any gene: 7. Here the CDR3 DNA reads TGTGCCAGCAGCTTAAGTCGGGCGGGAGTCTACGAGCAGTACTTC. Its translation: CASSLSRAGVYEQYF.

This clone was detected only a few times. The gene calls are TRBV25-1 and TRBJ1-2; possible D gene TRBD1, 5 bases. V lost 4 bases to trimming and J lost 6 bases, with 12 bases between them. The germline gives CDR1 MGHDK, CDR2 SYGVNS. The CDR3 covers 13 residues. In nucleotides, the CDR3 is TGTGCCAGCAGTGCGGACACAGAGAATGGCTACACCTTC. Protein sequence: CASSADTENGYTF.

The chain carries TRBV4-3 and TRBJ1-4, with 10 nucleotides matching TRBD1. Looked up from germline, CDR1 is LGHNA and CDR2 is YSLEER. J was trimmed by 7 bases and V by 2 bases; bases with no gene match: 7. This CDR3 has 16 amino acids. The CDR3 spells CASSQSSGTGAEKLFF. CDR3 DNA sequence: TGCGCCAGCAGCCAATCATCCGGGACAGGGGCTGAAAAACTGTTTTTT.

This sequence joins TRBV11-2 and TRBJ1-4; TRBD1 matches at 11 bases. The germline V gene encodes CDR1 SGHAT and CDR2 FQNNGV. This CDR3 is built from 18 residues. Trimming took 2 bases from V and 0 from J; bases not matched to a gene: 5. The CDR3 sequence: CASSLRGTGGSTNEKLFF. In nucleotides, the CDR3 is TGTGCCAGCAGCTTAAGAGGGACAGGGGGATCAACTAATGAAAAACTGTTTTTT.

The CDR3 loop is CASSDPSGVGDEQFF. The CDR3 coding sequence is TGCGCCAGCAGCGACCCGTCCGGGGTAGGTGATGAGCAGTTCTTC. This chain uses TRBV5-1 with TRBJ2-1; possibly TRBD2 for D (5 bases). The V end was cut by 4 bases, the J end by 8 bases, with 19 bases between. This CDR3 has 15 residues. Germline values: CDR1 SGHRS, CDR2 YFSETQ.

The chain links TRBV7-3 to TRBJ2-2; the match to TRBD2 covers 9 bases. Germline lookup yields CDR1 SGHTA and CDR2 FQGTGA. The CDR3 totals 16 residues. The junction had 8 bases not matched to a gene; V was cut back by 2 bases and J by 7 bases. CDR3 amino acids: CASSLLLAGPGGELFF. For the CDR3, the DNA is TGTGCCAGCAGCTTACTCCTAGCGGGACCTGGCGGGGAGCTGTTTTTT.

This chain links TRBV10-3 with TRBJ1-2, with 8 bases identical to TRBD1. Germline loops: CDR1 ENHRY, CDR2 SYGVKD. The CDR3 is made up of 15 amino acids. V lost 7 bases to trimming and J lost 0 bases; unmatched junction nucleotides: 7. The CDR3 reads CAIIKGQGANYGYTF. Here the CDR3 DNA reads TGTGCCATCATTAAAGGACAGGGAGCTAACTATGGCTACACCTTC.

V and J are TRBV4-1 and TRBJ2-3; D not certain. The V and J ends lost 3 bases and 3 bases respectively, with 4 bases between them. In germline, CDR1 is MGHRA, CDR2 YSYEKL. The CDR3 sequence is 12 residues long. The CDR3 DNA is TGCGCCAGCAGCCAGGCTACAGATACGCAGTATTTT. Translated, it gives CASSQATDTQYF.

Note on this clone: This sample also contains other DNA sequences that code for the same CDR3. The genes are TRBV10-3 and TRBJ1-5, with TRBD1 identical over 7 bases. CDR3 size: 16 residues. V shed 3 bases, J shed 2 bases, and the junction held 7 bases outside the gene matches. The germline V gene encodes CDR1 ENHRY and CDR2 SYGVKD. The CDR3 sequence: CAISERAGGGNQPQHF. The CDR3 bases are TGTGCCATCAGTGAAAGGGCAGGGGGAGGCAATCAGCCCCAGCATTTT.

The CDR3 nucleotides are TGTGCCATCAATAGCGGGACCGTCGAAGAGCAGTACTTC. This translates into CAINSGTVEEQYF. The chain couples TRBV10-3 to TRBJ2-7; 8 nucleotides line up with TRBD2. Unmatched junction bases numbered 9, after V lost 7 bases and J lost 7 bases. The germline V gene has CDR1 ENHRY and CDR2 SYGVKD. The CDR3 covers 13 residues.

A word on this clone: The sample has other DNA sequences that encode this CDR3 too. The J gene is TRBJ1-2, the V gene TRBV28, with unresolved D. Trimming pared 6 bases from V and 5 bases from J, leaving 10 bases between. The CDR3 contains 12 residues. The germline V gene has CDR1 MDHEN and CDR2 SYDVKM. The chain's CDR3 is CASSWGGYGYTF. The CDR3 DNA sequence: TGTGCCAGCAGCTGGGGAGGGTATGGCTACACCTTC.

The chain uses TRBV5-8 and TRBJ1-1; the match to TRBD1 covers 8 bases. CDR3 length: 14 amino acids. The V segment lost 4 bases and the J segment 3 bases; nucleotides outside the gene matches: 5. Looked up from germline, CDR1 is SGHTS and CDR2 is YDEGEE. The chain's CDR3 is CASSRTGGYTEAFF. The CDR3 bases are TGTGCCAGCAGCCGAACAGGGGGTTACACTGAAGCTTTCTTT.

CDR3 region: CASSPAEGAQYEQYF. CDR3 coding DNA: TGTGCCAGCTCACCAGCGGAGGGGGCGCAGTACGAGCAGTACTTC. The chain joins TRBV18 to TRBJ2-7, with D perhaps TRBD1 (7 bases). Germline CDR1 and CDR2: KGHSH and LQKENI. The CDR3 consists of 15 residues. V was shortened by 2 bases and J by 4 bases, with 15 bases between the two germline ends.

This clone has only a few counts. V is TRBV1 and J is TRBJ1-2; the table assigns TRBD1, which was not confirmed against the DNA. TRBV1 is a pseudogene segment. The CDR3 length is 14 residues. CDR3 in DNA: TGCACCAGCAGCCAAGGACAGCACATTGATGGCTACACCTTC. This codes for CTSSQGQHIDGYTF.

The rearrangement joins TRBV7-2 to TRBJ2-1; 10 bases align to TRBD2. With V trimmed by 5 bases and J by 5 bases, 6 bases remained unmatched. This CDR3 is built from 15 residues. Germline V gene sequence: CDR1 SGHTA, CDR2 FQGNSA. The CDR3 reads CASSRLAGGNNEQFF. The CDR3 coding sequence is TGTGCCAGCAGCCGACTAGCGGGTGGGAACAATGAGCAGTTCTTC.

V gene TRBV4-2 combines with J gene TRBJ1-2; maybe TRBD1 (5 bases). Between the trimmed V and J ends, which lost 0 bases and 8 bases, there was a span of 16 bases. The CDR3 covers 15 residues. Germline V gene data show CDR1 as LGHNA and CDR2 as YNFKEQ. The CDR3 nucleotides read TGTGCCAGCAGCCAAGATCTCGGGACTGAGGGGGGCTACACCTTC. It translates to CASSQDLGTEGGYTF.